The clone carrying this TCR beta chain was seen repeatedly, ten times or more. The antigen remains undetermined. CDR1 and CDR2 (germline): SQVTM, ANQGSEA. V was pared by 7 bases and J by 2 bases, with 15 bases between. This CDR3 region has 13 residues. This record comes from a study of blood T cells in healthy people across ages. A sample-barcoded 5' primer and a J-beta primer mix were used in a second PCR of roughly 6 to 11 cycles. TCRdb called the 5' RACE reads again in MiXCR, with one record for every CDR3 protein. Among approximately 690,000 distinct CDR3 sequences listed, roughly two fifths were seen once. Notes on the study in general: A strong correlation was seen between TCR beta diversity and naive T cell percentage.

Drawn from each donor were about 9 milliliters of peripheral blood. Input material: blood. The rearrangement uses TRBV29-1 and TRBJ2-7; the D call may be TRBD1 or TRBD2 (5 bases each). This clonotype originated in a man at least 80 years old in good health. The chain's CDR3 is CSAGTTKPYEQYF. CDR3 coding DNA: TGCAGCGCTGGGACGACCAAGCCCTACGAGCAGTACTTC.